The source of this TCR beta chain is a study of blood T cell repertoires in COVID-19. Study background: From T cells, B-cell-depleted T cells, or PBMCs came the material, which was cDNA or gDNA.

V dropped 2 bases and J dropped 1 base, with 8 bases sitting between them. CDR3 length: 14 amino acids. In germline, CDR1 is MNHEY, CDR2 SVGAGI. Data came from immunoSEQ multiplex PCR; TCRdb stores just in-frame clones and leaves some out. The sample holds 150,000 to 200,000 clones, over 75% seen once. Sequenced input: peripheral blood. J is TRBJ2-5 and V is TRBV6-5, with D perhaps matching TRBD1 (5 bases). The origin of this receptor is an elderly woman with acute or convalescent COVID-19. The CDR3 region is CASSYRQTQETQYF. The CDR3 nucleotides are TGTGCCAGCAGTTACCGACAGACCCAAGAGACCCAGTACTTC.